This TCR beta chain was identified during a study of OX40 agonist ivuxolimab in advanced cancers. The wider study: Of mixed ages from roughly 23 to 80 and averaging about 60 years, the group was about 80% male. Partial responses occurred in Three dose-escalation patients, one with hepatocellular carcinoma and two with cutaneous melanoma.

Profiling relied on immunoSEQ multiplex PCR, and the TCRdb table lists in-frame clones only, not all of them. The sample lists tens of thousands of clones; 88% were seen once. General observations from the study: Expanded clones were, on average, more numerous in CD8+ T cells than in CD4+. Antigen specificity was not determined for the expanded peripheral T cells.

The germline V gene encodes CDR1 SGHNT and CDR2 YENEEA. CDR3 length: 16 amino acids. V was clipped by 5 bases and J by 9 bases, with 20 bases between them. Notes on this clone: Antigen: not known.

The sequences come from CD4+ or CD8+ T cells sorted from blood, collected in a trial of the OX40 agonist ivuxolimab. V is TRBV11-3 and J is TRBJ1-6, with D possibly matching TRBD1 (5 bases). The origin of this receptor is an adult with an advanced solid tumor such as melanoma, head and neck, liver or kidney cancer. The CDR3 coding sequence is TGTGCCAGCAGCCACAAAACGGGACGGACGGCTTCACCCCTCCACTTT. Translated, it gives CASSHKTGRTASPLHF.